The 2 T cell receptor beta chains listed next were all sequenced from one sample in a study of OX40 agonist ivuxolimab in advanced cancers. The table came from immunoSEQ multiplex PCR; TCRdb's copy has only in-frame clones and leaves some out. Here the sample spans about 62,000 clones, about 92% being singletons. Sequences were derived from CD4+ or CD8+ T cells sorted from blood, sampled in a trial of the OX40 agonist ivuxolimab. These receptors all stem from an adult with an advanced solid tumor such as melanoma, head and neck, liver or kidney cancer.

The CDR3 region has the DNA TGTGCCAGCAGCTTAGATAGTTTTGGGCCCAGAGAAGCAGATACGCAGTATTTT. Its protein is CASSLDSFGPREADTQYF. The genes are TRBV11-2 and TRBJ2-3; D is ambiguous. This CDR3 spans 18 amino acids. The germline V gene encodes CDR1 SGHAT and CDR2 FQNNGV. V dropped 0 bases and J dropped 4 bases, with 20 bases sitting between them. Full variable domain (remainder filled in from reference TRBV11-2 and TRBJ2-3): EAGVAQSPRYKIIEKRQSVAFWCNPISGHATLYWYQQILGQGPKLLIQFQNNGVVDDSQLPKDRFSAERLKGVDSTLKIQPAKLEDSAVYLCASSLDSFGPREADTQYFGPGTRLTVL.

The chain links TRBV6-1 to TRBJ1-1; D is possibly TRBD1 (5 bases). The V end lost 5 bases, the J end lost 1 base, and 5 bases lay between the germline ends. The CDR3 consists of 12 residues. The germline V gene has CDR1 MNHNS and CDR2 SASEGT. The CDR3 region is CASSTGNTEAFF. Written as DNA, the CDR3 is TGTGCCAGCAGTACAGGGAACACTGAAGCTTTCTTT.